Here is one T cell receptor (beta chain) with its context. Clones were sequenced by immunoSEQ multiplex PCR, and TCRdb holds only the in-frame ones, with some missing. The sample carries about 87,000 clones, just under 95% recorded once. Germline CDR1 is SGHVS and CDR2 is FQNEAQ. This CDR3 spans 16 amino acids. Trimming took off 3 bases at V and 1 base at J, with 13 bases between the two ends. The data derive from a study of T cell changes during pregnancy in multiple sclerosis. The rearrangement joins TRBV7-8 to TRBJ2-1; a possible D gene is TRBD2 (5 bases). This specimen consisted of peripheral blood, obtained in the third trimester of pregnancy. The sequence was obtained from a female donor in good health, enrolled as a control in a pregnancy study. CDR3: CASSFQLAISYNEQFF. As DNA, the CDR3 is TGTGCCAGCAGCTTCCAGTTAGCGATATCCTACAATGAGCAGTTCTTC.